These 16 T cell receptor beta chains were all obtained from the same sample, sequenced in a study of T cell responses to AZD1222 COVID-19 vaccine. This table comes from immunoSEQ multiplex PCR, and its TCRdb copy is limited to in-frame clones, with some not included. The table has about 150,000 clones, around 90% seen once. Sequenced material: peripheral blood, taken 28 days after the second AZD1222 dose. These receptors all come from an adult who received the AZD1222 COVID-19 vaccine.

The CDR3 bases are TGTGCCAGCAGCTTAGAATCAAGGGGGCGCAACACCGGGGAGCTGTTTTTT. It translates to CASSLESRGRNTGELFF. V gene TRBV7-9 combines with J gene TRBJ2-2; 7 bases are a match to TRBD1. The CDR3 spans 17 residues. Trimming cost V 1 base and J 2 bases; bases outside gene matches: 7. In germline, CDR1 is SEHNR, CDR2 FQNEAQ (reference sequence). Together with reference TRBV7-9 and TRBJ2-2, the CDR3 gives the full variable domain: DTGVSQNPRHKITKRGQNVTFRCDPISEHNRLYWYRQTLGQGPEFLTYFQNEAQLEKSRLLSDRFSAERPKGSFSTLEIQRTEQGDSAMYLCASSLESRGRNTGELFFGEGSRLTVL.

The J gene is TRBJ1-1, the V gene TRBV25-1, with D possibly matching TRBD1 (6 bases). The germline gives CDR1 MGHDK, CDR2 SYGVNS. Between the trimmed V and J ends, which lost 3 bases and 2 bases, there was a span of 16 bases. The CDR3 consists of 16 residues. The CDR3 reads CASSEGAGARNTEAFF. CDR3 in DNA: TGTGCCAGCAGTGAGGGGGCAGGGGCGCGTAACACTGAAGCTTTCTTT. The full variable domain, in which reference TRBV25-1 and TRBJ1-1 provide the parts outside the CDR3, is EADIYQTPRYLVIGTGKKITLECSQTMGHDKMYWYQQDPGMELHLIHYSYGVNSTEKGDLSSESTVSRIRTEHFPLTLESARPSHTSQYLCASSEGAGARNTEAFFGQGTRLTVV.

This clone was observed a single time. The chain couples TRBV7-6 to TRBJ2-7; 10 bases match TRBD1. After removal of 5 bases from V and 6 bases from J, the junction contained 13 bases not matched to a gene. The germline CDR1 and CDR2 sequences are SGHVS and FNYEAQ. The CDR3 extends over 16 amino acids. The CDR3 region is CASSTPGQGTGSEQYF. CDR3 nucleotide sequence: TGTGCCAGCAGCACCCCGGGACAGGGGACGGGAAGCGAGCAGTACTTC.

As concerns this clone: At one end the junction does not follow the germline gene, possibly because of a read error. The chain carries TRBV7-9 and TRBJ1-1, with D possibly TRBD1 on 5 matching bases. In germline, CDR1 is SEHNR, CDR2 FQNEAQ (reference sequence). The CDR3 has 17 amino acids. The CDR3 DNA is TGTGCCAGCAGCCTAGCCCCAGGGATCGGAGTCCGCACTGAAGCTTTCTTT. Residues: CASSLAPGIGVRTEAFF.

J is TRBJ2-1 and V is TRBV5-8, with D maybe TRBD1 (5 bases). V shed 2 bases and J shed 6 bases, with 15 bases lying between them. Germline values: CDR1 SGHTS, CDR2 YDEGEE. There are 15 residues in the CDR3. CDR3 sequence (DNA): TGTGCCAGCAGCTTTACCCTGGGGCCGCCCAATGAGCAGTTCTTC. This gives the protein CASSFTLGPPNEQFF.

The DNA of the CDR3 is TGTGCCATCAGTACCGGACAGGGGGCGTCTGGAAACACCATATATTTT. Translated, it gives CAISTGQGASGNTIYF. The chain has TRBV10-3 and TRBJ1-3; TRBD1 matches 11 bases. The CDR3 extends over 16 amino acids. CDR1 and CDR2 from the germline V gene are ENHRY and SYGVKD. V dropped 5 bases and J dropped 1; count of bases not matched to a gene: 4.

The CDR3 sequence: CASSYGQGGGNTIYF. The CDR3 DNA reads TGTGCCAGCAGTTACGGGCAGGGCGGTGGAAACACCATATATTTT. The chain links TRBV6-5 to TRBJ1-3; D might be TRBD1 (5 bases). V lost 2 bases and J lost 3, with 11 bases in between. Germline-derived CDR1 and CDR2 are MNHEY and SVGAGI. This CDR3 has 15 residues.

This chain links TRBV7-9 with TRBJ1-2; 9 bases agree with TRBD1. With 6 bases clipped from V and 6 bases from J, the junction kept 8 bases outside the gene matches. Per the germline V gene, CDR1 is SEHNR and CDR2 is FQNEAQ (reference sequence). The CDR3 is 14 residues long. DNA for the CDR3: TGTGCCAGCAGTTTGGACAGGGGAGGCCATGGCTACACCTTC. Its translation is CASSLDRGGHGYTF.

The chain joins TRBV4-2 to TRBJ1-4; weak D call: TRBD1 (5 bases). The CDR3 extends over 18 amino acids. Looked up from germline, CDR1 is LGHNA and CDR2 is YNFKEQ. Trimming left V 2 bases short and J 0 bases short, with 16 bases between. CDR3 sequence: CASSQRVIVGATNEKLFF. The CDR3 region has the DNA TGTGCCAGCAGCCAAAGGGTAATCGTGGGGGCAACTAATGAAAAACTGTTTTTT.

This clone showed up many times. V usage is TRBV19 and J usage is TRBJ1-2; tentative D call: TRBD1 (6 bases). The CDR3 is 15 amino acids. In germline, CDR1 is LNHDA, CDR2 SQIVND (reference sequence). Trimming shortened V by 5 bases and J by 4 bases, and 17 bases separated the two germline ends. The CDR3 bases are TGTGCCAGTAGTCCAGGGGACCACAACCGCTATGGCTACACCTTC. This translates into CASSPGDHNRYGYTF.

This chain joins TRBV6-5 and TRBJ1-2; D gene uncertain. This CDR3 has 12 residues. Germline lookup yields CDR1 MNHEY and CDR2 SVGAGI. With 5 bases removed from V and 3 bases from J, the gap between germline ends came to 7 bases. The CDR3 here is CASSQQDYGYTF. CDR3 DNA sequence: TGTGCCAGCAGTCAACAAGACTATGGCTACACCTTC.

The chain has TRBV19 and TRBJ1-1; 8 bases fit TRBD1. The junction had 5 bases not matched to a gene; V was cut back by 8 bases and J by 3 bases. The CDR3 extends over 13 amino acids. Germline-derived CDR1 and CDR2 are LNHDA and SQIVND (reference sequence). The CDR3 region has the DNA TGTGCCAGTGACGGACAGGGCTACACTGAAGCTTTCTTT. It specifies CASDGQGYTEAFF.

The rearrangement links TRBV6-5 to TRBJ2-7; 8 nucleotides line up with TRBD2. The V gene end was trimmed by 3 bases and the J gene end by 3 bases; junction bases not matched to a gene: 10. The CDR3 runs to 16 residues. Germline assignment: CDR1 MNHEY and CDR2 SVGAGI. The CDR3 protein is CASSYRTRTSSYEQYF. CDR3 DNA sequence: TGTGCCAGCAGTTATCGAACCCGGACTAGCAGCTACGAGCAGTACTTC.

CDR3 in DNA: TGTGCCAGCAGCTCTTTCCTTGGACGACCCGGGACAGGGTACAATGAGCAGTTCTTC. This gives the protein CASSSFLGRPGTGYNEQFF. This chain links TRBV11-2 with TRBJ2-1; 9 bases are a match to TRBD1. J lost 4 bases, V lost 4 bases, and 17 bases had no gene match. Germline CDR1 reads SGHAT; CDR2 reads FQNNGV. The CDR3 is 19 amino acids.

This rearrangement joins TRBV5-1 to TRBJ2-1; 10 nucleotides line up with TRBD2. The CDR3 is 16 residues long. Looked up from germline, CDR1 is SGHRS and CDR2 is YFSETQ. V shed 4 bases and J 6 bases; nucleotides not matched to a gene: 10. The CDR3 sequence: CASSATSGYVVNEQFF. The CDR3 region has the DNA TGCGCCAGCAGCGCGACTAGCGGGTATGTAGTCAATGAGCAGTTCTTC.

The chain joins TRBV9 to TRBJ1-5; a possible D gene is TRBD1 (6 bases). Looked up from germline, CDR1 is SGDLS and CDR2 is YYNGEE. With 3 bases removed from V and 5 bases from J, the gap between germline ends came to 12 bases. CDR3 length: 14 residues. The CDR3: CASSEGVLDQPQHF. CDR3 coding DNA: TGTGCCAGCAGCGAGGGGGTTTTGGATCAGCCCCAGCATTTT.